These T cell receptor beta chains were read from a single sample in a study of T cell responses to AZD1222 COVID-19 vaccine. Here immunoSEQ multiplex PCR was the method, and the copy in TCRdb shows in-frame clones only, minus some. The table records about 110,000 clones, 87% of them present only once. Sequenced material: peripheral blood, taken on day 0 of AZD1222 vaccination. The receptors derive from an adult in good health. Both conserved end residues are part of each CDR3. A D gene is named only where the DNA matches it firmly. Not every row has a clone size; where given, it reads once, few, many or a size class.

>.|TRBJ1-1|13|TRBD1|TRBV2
TGTGCCAGCAACGGACAGGGGAACACTGAAGCTTTCTTT
CASNGQGNTEAFF
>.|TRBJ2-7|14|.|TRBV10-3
TGTGCCATCAGTGAGGTTGTAAGGACCTACGAGCAGTACTTC
CAISEVVRTYEQYF
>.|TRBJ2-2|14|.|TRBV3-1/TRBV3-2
TGTGCCAGCAGCCAAGTTGTTAACTCCGGGGAGCTGTTTTTT
CASSQVVNSGELFF
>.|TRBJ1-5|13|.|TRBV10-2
TGCGCCAGCGGGGCAGACCGAATTCAGCCCCAGCATTTT
CASGADRIQPQHF
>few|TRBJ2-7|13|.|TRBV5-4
TGTGCCAGCAGCACGGAAGGCGCAGGCGAGCAGTACTTC
CASSTEGAGEQYF
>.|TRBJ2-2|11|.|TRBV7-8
TGTGCCAGCAGGGTCCCCGGGGAGCTGTTTTTT
CASRVPGELFF
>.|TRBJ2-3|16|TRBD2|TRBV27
TGTGCCAGCAGTCCCGGGACTAGCCTCCTCACAGATACGCAGTATTTT
CASSPGTSLLTDTQYF
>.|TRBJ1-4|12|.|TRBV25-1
TGTGCCAGCAGTGAAGGGAGGGGAGCCCTGTTTTTT
CASSEGRGALFF
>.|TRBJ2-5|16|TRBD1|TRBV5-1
TGCGCCAGCAGCTCGTATCTGACAGGGGGCCAAGAGACCCAGTACTTC
CASSSYLTGGQETQYF
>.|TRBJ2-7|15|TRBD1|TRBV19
TGTGCCAGTAGTACCCCGGGACAGGTGACCTACGAGCAGTACTTC
CASSTPGQVTYEQYF
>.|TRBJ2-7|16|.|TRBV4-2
TGTGCCAGCAGCCAAGAGGGGGGCCGGATAGGGTCCGAGCAGTACTTC
CASSQEGGRIGSEQYF
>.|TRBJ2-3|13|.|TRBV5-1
TGCGCCAGCAGCACCGGGAGCACAGATACGCAGTATTTT
CASSTGSTDTQYF
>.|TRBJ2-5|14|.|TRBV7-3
TGTGCCAGCAGCTTAGACGAGGGTCGGGAGACCCAGTACTTC
CASSLDEGRETQYF
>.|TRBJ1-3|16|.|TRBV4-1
TGCGCCAGCAGCCACCCGGGGGTGCTCTCTGGAAACACCATATATTTT
CASSHPGVLSGNTIYF
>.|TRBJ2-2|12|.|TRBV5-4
TGTGCCAGCAGCTTGGACACCGGGGAGCTGTTTTTT
CASSLDTGELFF
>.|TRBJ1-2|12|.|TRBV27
TGTGCCAGCGGACTAAACAACTATGGCTACACCTTC
CASGLNNYGYTF